This T cell receptor (beta chain) appears in the sequencing data of a study of blood T cell repertoires in COVID-19. Germline values: CDR1 MDHEN, CDR2 SYDVKM. Trimming took 6 bases from V and 3 from J; bases not matched to a gene: 5. CDR3 length: 13 residues. TCRdb's copy holds only in-frame clones and misses some; the assay was immunoSEQ multiplex PCR. This table has approximately 200,000 clones, 65% to 90% appearing once. The TCR originated in a woman between 50 and 59 years old with acute or convalescent COVID-19. This chain uses TRBV28 with TRBJ2-7, with TRBD1 matching 7 bases. Sample: peripheral blood. CDR3: CASSLGTDYEQYF. DNA of the CDR3: TGTGCCAGCAGCCTTGGGACAGACTACGAGCAGTACTTC.